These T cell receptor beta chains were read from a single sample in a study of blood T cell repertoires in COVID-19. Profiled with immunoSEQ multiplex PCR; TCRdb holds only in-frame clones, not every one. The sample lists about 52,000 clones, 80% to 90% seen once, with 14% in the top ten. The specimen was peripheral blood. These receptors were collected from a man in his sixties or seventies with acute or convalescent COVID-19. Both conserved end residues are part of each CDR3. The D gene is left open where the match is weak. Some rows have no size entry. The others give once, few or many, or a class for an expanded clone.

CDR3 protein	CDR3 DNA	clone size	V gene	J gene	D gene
CASSQRTAYGYTF	TGTGCCAGCAGCCAAAGGACAGCCTATGGCTACACCTTC	NA	TRBV3-1/TRBV3-2	TRBJ1-2	NA
CASSIGSAQPQHF	TGTGCCAGTAGTATCGGGTCAGCTCAGCCCCAGCATTTT	NA	TRBV19	TRBJ1-5	NA
CASSSPGTAFNQPQHF	TGTGCCAGCAGTTCGCCCGGTACCGCTTTCAATCAGCCCCAGCATTTT	NA	TRBV27	TRBJ1-5	NA
CASSLLGRGGSSGANVLTF	TGTGCCAGCAGCTTACTGGGTCGGGGAGGGAGCTCTGGGGCCAACGTCCTGACTTTC	NA	TRBV7-9	TRBJ2-6	TRBD2
CASSIIGQFSGANVLTF	TGTGCCAGTAGTATAATTGGCCAGTTCTCTGGGGCCAACGTCCTGACTTTC	NA	TRBV19	TRBJ2-6	NA
CAISESASGSLIGELFF	TGTGCCATCAGTGAGTCCGCTAGCGGGAGTCTGATCGGGGAGCTGTTTTTT	NA	TRBV10-3	TRBJ2-2	TRBD2
CASSQEGQGRQPQHF	TGCGCCAGCAGCCAAGAGGGGCAGGGCCGTCAGCCCCAGCATTTT	once	TRBV4-1	TRBJ1-5	NA
CASSIDRDQPQHF	TGTGCCAGTAGTATAGACAGGGATCAGCCCCAGCATTTT	NA	TRBV19	TRBJ1-5	NA
CASRESLRDGLRWEQYF	TGTGCCAGTCGGGAGAGCCTCAGGGACGGCCTACGTTGGGAGCAGTACTTC	NA	TRBV19	TRBJ2-7	NA
CASSYRPSGRRGWETQYF	TGTGCCAGCAGCTACCGGCCTAGCGGGAGGCGGGGTTGGGAGACCCAGTACTTC	NA	TRBV7-9	TRBJ2-5	TRBD2
CASSPTGVNTEAFF	TGTGCCAGCTCCCCGACAGGAGTGAACACTGAAGCTTTCTTT	once	TRBV18	TRBJ1-1	NA
CASSYRLARTYNEQFF	TGTGCCAGCAGTTATCGACTAGCGAGGACCTACAATGAGCAGTTCTTC	NA	TRBV6-5	TRBJ2-1	TRBD2
CATSDSPGTAGQPQHF	TGTGCCACCAGTGACTCACCCGGGACAGCCGGCCAGCCCCAGCATTTT	NA	TRBV24-1	TRBJ1-5	TRBD1
CASSQGEVTNEKLFF	TGTGCCAGCAGCCAAGGTGAGGTGACTAATGAAAAACTGTTTTTT	NA	TRBV3-1/TRBV3-2	TRBJ1-4	NA
CASSIGASGRPDTQYF	TGTGCCAGTAGTATAGGGGCTAGCGGGAGACCAGATACGCAGTATTTT	NA	TRBV19	TRBJ2-3	TRBD2
CASRVRGDTEAFF	TGTGCCAGCAGAGTCCGGGGGGACACTGAAGCTTTCTTT	NA	TRBV2	TRBJ1-1	NA
CSVGTGRGGELFF	TGCAGCGTAGGGACAGGCAGAGGCGGGGAGCTGTTTTTT	NA	TRBV29-1	TRBJ2-2	TRBD1
CARSGGWRQPQHF	TGTGCCAGAAGCGGGGGGTGGCGTCAGCCCCAGCATTTT	NA	TRBV5-3	TRBJ1-5	NA
CASSRGGESYEQYF	TGTGCCAGCAGTAGAGGGGGCGAGTCCTACGAGCAGTACTTC	NA	TRBV6-5	TRBJ2-7	TRBD1
CASSSTVGTEAFF	TGCGCCAGCAGCAGTACAGTGGGCACTGAAGCTTTCTTT	NA	TRBV5-1	TRBJ1-1	NA
CASSQIGTDDQPQHF	TGTGCCAGCAGCCAGATCGGGACAGACGATCAGCCCCAGCATTTT	NA	TRBV6-5	TRBJ1-5	TRBD1
CASSLGGSSYEQYF	TGTGCCAGCAGCTTAGGAGGATCCTCCTACGAGCAGTACTTC	NA	TRBV11-2	TRBJ2-7	NA
CASSLTAAGETQYF	TGTGCCAGCAGCTTGACAGCCGCGGGGGAGACCCAGTACTTC	NA	TRBV13	TRBJ2-5	NA
CSVAKSYEQYF	TGCAGCGTTGCGAAGAGCTACGAGCAGTACTTC	NA	TRBV29-1	TRBJ2-7	NA
CASTHGLSGNEQFF	TGTGCCAGTACCCACGGGCTCTCAGGGAATGAGCAGTTCTTC	once	TRBV19	TRBJ2-1	NA
CASSLGRVNQPQHF	TGTGCCAGCAGCTTAGGGAGGGTCAATCAGCCCCAGCATTTT	NA	TRBV7-2	TRBJ1-5	NA
CASSRGQLSNQPQHF	TGTGCCAGTAGTAGGGGGCAGCTTAGCAATCAGCCCCAGCATTTT	NA	TRBV19	TRBJ1-5	NA
CASSYDRGAYNEQFF	TGTGCCAGCAGCTATGACAGGGGCGCCTACAATGAGCAGTTCTTC	NA	TRBV7-2	TRBJ2-1	TRBD1
CASSLVEGVKWFF	TGTGCCAGCAGCTTGGTTGAGGGTGTTAAGTGGTTCTTC	NA	TRBV5-6	TRBJ2-1	NA
CASSTGQGNSPLHF	TGTGCCAGCAGCACGGGACAGGGTAATTCACCCCTCCACTTT	NA	TRBV7-9	TRBJ1-6	TRBD1
CASSIPSGTDTQYF	TGTGCCAGTAGTATTCCTAGCGGGACAGATACGCAGTATTTT	NA	TRBV19	TRBJ2-3	TRBD2
CASHETSGSTGELFF	TGTGCCAGCCATGAAACTAGCGGGAGTACCGGGGAGCTGTTTTTT	NA	TRBV6-4	TRBJ2-2	TRBD2
CASKQNQETQYF	TGTGCCAGCAAACAGAATCAAGAGACCCAGTACTTC	NA	TRBV6-5	TRBJ2-5	NA
CASSPMGQGNTEQFF	TGTGCCAGCTCACCAATGGGACAGGGAAACACTGAGCAGTTCTTC	NA	TRBV18	TRBJ2-1	TRBD1
CASSPGREEQYF	TGTGCCAGCTCACCGGGCCGCGAAGAGCAGTACTTC	NA	TRBV18	TRBJ2-7	NA
CASSLWDRGRRGYTF	TGTGCCAGCAGTTTATGGGACAGGGGAAGACGTGGCTACACCTTC	NA	TRBV28	TRBJ1-2	TRBD1
CASITAGGVNYGYTF	TGTGCCAGCATCACAGCTGGGGGCGTGAACTATGGCTACACCTTC	NA	TRBV7-9	TRBJ1-2	NA
CASSPLAGTYNEQFF	TGTGCCAGCTCACCACTAGCGGGAACCTACAATGAGCAGTTCTTC	NA	TRBV18	TRBJ2-1	TRBD2
CASSLVAGFHEQFF	TGTGCCAGCAGCTTAGTGGCTGGTTTCCATGAGCAGTTCTTC	NA	TRBV7-8	TRBJ2-1	NA
CASLTRNQETQYF	TGTGCCAGCCTTACTAGGAACCAAGAGACCCAGTACTTC	NA	TRBV7-2	TRBJ2-5	NA
CASSFISGTSSHEQYF	TGCGCCAGCAGCTTCATCTCCGGGACTAGTAGTCACGAGCAGTACTTC	NA	TRBV4-3	TRBJ2-7	TRBD2
CASSHQTGKGNQPQHF	TGTGCCAGCAGCCATCAGACAGGGAAGGGCAATCAGCCCCAGCATTTT	few	TRBV3-1/TRBV3-2	TRBJ1-5	TRBD1
CASSQGQRNTGELFF	TGTGCCAGCAGCCAAGGACAGCGAAACACCGGGGAGCTGTTTTTT	few	TRBV4-2	TRBJ2-2	NA
CASSLTGGSTGELFF	TGTGCCAGCAGCTTAACTGGAGGGAGCACCGGGGAGCTGTTTTTT	NA	TRBV7-3	TRBJ2-2	NA
CASRRVAELADTQYF	TGCGCCAGCAGAAGGGTAGCGGAGTTAGCAGATACGCAGTATTTT	NA	TRBV5-1	TRBJ2-3	NA
CASSRDRTGGAYGYTF	TGTGCCAGCAGTCGCGATCGGACAGGGGGCGCTTATGGCTACACCTTC	NA	TRBV7-2	TRBJ1-2	TRBD1
CSAGLTGEAFF	TGCAGTGCCGGACTAACAGGTGAAGCTTTCTTT	NA	TRBV20-1	TRBJ1-1	NA
CASSTQTGGGSPLHF	TGTGCCAGCAGCACCCAAACAGGGGGCGGTTCACCCCTCCACTTT	once	TRBV7-2	TRBJ1-6	TRBD1
CASSWREGPTDTQYF	TGTGCCAGCAGCTGGCGGGAGGGCCCCACAGATACGCAGTATTTT	NA	TRBV11-3	TRBJ2-3	TRBD2
CASKRDAPSVGYTF	TGTGCCAGTAAACGGGACGCGCCTAGCGTTGGCTACACCTTC	few	TRBV19	TRBJ1-2	NA
CASSLIAGGSEQYF	TGTGCCAGCAGTTTAATAGCGGGAGGGTCCGAGCAGTACTTC	NA	TRBV5-4	TRBJ2-7	TRBD2
CASSLAQVGYNEQFF	TGTGCCAGCAGCTTAGCCCAGGTTGGCTACAATGAGCAGTTCTTC	NA	TRBV11-3	TRBJ2-1	NA
CASSLAARAYANEKLFF	TGCGCCAGCAGCTTGGCCGCCAGGGCTTATGCTAATGAAAAACTGTTTTTT	NA	TRBV5-1	TRBJ1-4	NA
CASTPRQGVNIQYF	TGTGCCAGTACCCCCCGACAGGGCGTAAACATTCAGTACTTC	NA	TRBV19	TRBJ2-4	TRBD1
CASSYRQGAGDTQYF	TGTGCCAGCAGTTACCGACAGGGGGCAGGGGATACGCAGTATTTT	NA	TRBV6-2/TRBV6-3	TRBJ2-3	TRBD1
CATSDPTDMNTGELFF	TGTGCCACCAGTGACCCGACAGATATGAACACCGGGGAGCTGTTTTTT	NA	TRBV24-1	TRBJ2-2	NA
CASSLTGKQPQHF	TGTGCCAGCAGTTTGACAGGGAAACAGCCCCAGCATTTT	NA	TRBV12-3/TRBV12-4	TRBJ1-5	TRBD1
CAGRMGNTIYF	TGTGCCGGCAGAATGGGAAACACCATATATTTT	NA	TRBV19	TRBJ1-3	NA
CASSLDFRTDTQYF	TGCGCCAGCAGCTTAGACTTTCGCACAGATACGCAGTATTTT	NA	TRBV5-1	TRBJ2-3	NA
CASGQGFRTEAFF	TGTGCCAGCGGACAAGGGTTTCGCACTGAAGCTTTCTTT	NA	TRBV2	TRBJ1-1	NA